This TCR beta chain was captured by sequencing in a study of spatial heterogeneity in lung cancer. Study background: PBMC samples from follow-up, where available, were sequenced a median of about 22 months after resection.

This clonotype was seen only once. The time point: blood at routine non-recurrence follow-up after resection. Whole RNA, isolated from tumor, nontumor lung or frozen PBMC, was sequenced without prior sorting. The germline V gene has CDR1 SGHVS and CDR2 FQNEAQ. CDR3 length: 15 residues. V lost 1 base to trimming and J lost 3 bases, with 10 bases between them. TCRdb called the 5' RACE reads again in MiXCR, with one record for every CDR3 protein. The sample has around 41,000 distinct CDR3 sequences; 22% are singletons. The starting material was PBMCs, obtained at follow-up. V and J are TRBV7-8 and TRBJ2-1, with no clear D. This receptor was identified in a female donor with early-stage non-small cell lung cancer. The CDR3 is CASSLESRIYNEQFF. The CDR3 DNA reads TGTGCCAGCAGCTTAGAAAGCCGTATCTACAATGAGCAGTTCTTC.